These 23 T cell receptor beta chains originate from one sample sequenced in a study of blood T cell repertoires in COVID-19. Assay used: immunoSEQ multiplex PCR; TCRdb lists only in-frame clones, some missing. Among about 160,000 clones listed, approximately 91% were seen once. The sequencing input was peripheral blood. The receptor set was obtained from a man between 18 and 29 years old with acute or convalescent COVID-19.

The V gene is TRBV7-9, the J gene TRBJ2-1, with 9 bases fitting TRBD2. The CDR3 is made up of 14 amino acids. The germline V gene encodes CDR1 SEHNR and CDR2 FQNEAQ (reference sequence). V was pared by 5 bases and J by 8 bases, with 7 bases of the junction left unmatched. Here the CDR3 DNA reads TGTGCCAGCAGCCGCTTGGGACTAGCCGATGAGCAGTTCTTC. Translated, it gives CASSRLGLADEQFF.

This chain uses TRBV9 with TRBJ1-5; maybe TRBD1 (5 bases). Germline lookup yields CDR1 SGDLS and CDR2 YYNGEE. This CDR3 contains 13 residues. V lost 4 bases and J lost 10, with 15 bases in between. CDR3 nucleotides: TGTGCCAGCAGCCCTGGCGGGGGAGGACCCCAGCATTTT. It encodes CASSPGGGGPQHF.

V usage is TRBV6-2 or TRBV6-3 and J usage is TRBJ2-1; D is possibly TRBD1 (5 bases). CDR3 length: 14 residues. The germline CDR1 and CDR2 sequences are MNHEY and SVGEGT. V shed 2 bases and J shed 0 bases, with 5 bases lying between them. CDR3 in DNA: TGTGCCAGCAGTTACGACAGCTCCTACAATGAGCAGTTCTTC. Protein: CASSYDSSYNEQFF.

This chain links TRBV10-2 with TRBJ2-3, with 7 bases that match TRBD2. The germline V gene has CDR1 WSHSY and CDR2 SAAADI. This CDR3 is built from 15 residues. V shed 5 bases, J shed 2 bases, and the junction held 7 bases outside the gene matches. This CDR3 reads CASSTPSGPTDTQYF. The DNA of the CDR3 is TGCGCCAGCAGTACCCCTAGCGGTCCCACAGATACGCAGTATTTT.

The chain combines TRBV4-1 with TRBJ1-5; D possibly corresponds to TRBD1 (5 bases). Trimming shortened V by 1 base and J by 9 bases, and 13 bases separated the two germline ends. The CDR3 extends over 14 amino acids. CDR1 and CDR2 (germline): MGHRA, YSYEKL. CDR3 coding DNA: TGCGCCAGCAGCCAAGCGGGGGGTTTGGGGCCCCAGCATTTT. Protein product: CASSQAGGLGPQHF.

This chain joins TRBV29-1 and TRBJ1-1, with a weak D call TRBD1 (5 bases). This CDR3 spans 16 amino acids. Germline loops: CDR1 SQVTM, CDR2 ANQGSEA. Trimming took 4 bases from V and 2 from J, leaving 20 bases between them. CDR3 in DNA: TGCAGCGTTGTGGGGCAGGGTGACGCTGACAACACTGAAGCTTTCTTT. Protein product: CSVVGQGDADNTEAFF.

The chain employs TRBV5-4 and TRBJ2-7, with 10 bases identical to TRBD2. The CDR3 covers 16 residues. Germline CDR1 is SGHNT and CDR2 is YYREEE (reference sequence). Losses at the gene ends were 0 bases for V and 0 bases for J; bases not matched to a gene: 3. CDR3 sequence (DNA): TGTGCCAGCAGCTTGGGGGCTAGCGGGAGCTCCTACGAGCAGTACTTC. Residues: CASSLGASGSSYEQYF.

The rearrangement uses TRBV7-9 and TRBJ1-5; the match to TRBD1 covers 9 bases. V lost 1 base to trimming and J lost 1 base; unmatched junction nucleotides: 5. Germline CDR1 reads SEHNR; CDR2 reads FQNEAQ (reference sequence). This CDR3 comprises 17 residues. The CDR3 protein is CASSLVVGQGSNQPQHF. The CDR3 DNA is TGTGCCAGCAGCTTAGTCGTAGGACAGGGGAGCAATCAGCCCCAGCATTTT.

J is TRBJ1-2 and V is TRBV9; no definite D call. V was trimmed by 3 bases and J by 3 bases, leaving 15 bases between them. CDR1 SGDLS and CDR2 YYNGEE come from the germline V gene. This CDR3 is built from 15 residues. The DNA of the CDR3 is TGTGCCAGCAGCGCCCCATCCGGGGTCGACTATGGCTACACCTTC. This translates into CASSAPSGVDYGYTF.

V usage is TRBV5-1 and J usage is TRBJ2-3; 11 bases line up with TRBD2. The CDR3 length is 17 residues. Germline loops: CDR1 SGHRS, CDR2 YFSETQ. Trimming at V came to 0 bases and at J to 1 base, leaving 4 bases not matched to a gene. This CDR3 reads CASSLAPGLAGTDTQYF. The CDR3 nucleotides read TGCGCCAGCAGCTTGGCCCCGGGACTAGCGGGCACAGATACGCAGTATTTT.

This chain joins TRBV30 and TRBJ2-1; 7 positions match TRBD2. Germline CDR1 reads GTSNPN; CDR2 reads SVGIG (reference sequence). The CDR3 has 11 residues. V shed 8 bases and J 8 bases; nucleotides not matched to a gene: 6. The chain's CDR3 is CARGEAYEQFF. The CDR3 nucleotides read TGTGCCCGGGGGGAGGCATATGAGCAGTTCTTC.

A few counts support this clone. V usage is TRBV10-1 and J usage is TRBJ2-7, with 7 bases matching TRBD1. The CDR3 is 14 residues long. Trimming cost V 3 bases and J 9 bases; bases outside gene matches: 11. Germline V lookup: CDR1 WNHNN, CDR2 SYGVQD (reference sequence). The CDR3 is CASSDPGTEGGQYF. The CDR3 DNA is TGCGCCAGCAGTGACCCCGGGACAGAGGGCGGGCAGTACTTC.

This chain connects TRBV18 to TRBJ1-1, with 11 bases matching TRBD1. Germline-derived CDR1 and CDR2 are KGHSH and LQKENI. This CDR3 has 14 residues. The V and J ends lost 6 bases and 7 bases, in that order; junction bases with no gene match: 7. The CDR3 region has the DNA TGTGCCAGCTCCCCAGGACAGGGGGCCATTGAAGCTTTCTTT. This codes for CASSPGQGAIEAFF.

V and J are TRBV27 and TRBJ2-7; 8 bases fit TRBD1. Trimming removed 5 bases from V and 2 bases from J; junction bases left unmatched: 8. Per germline, CDR1 MNHEY and CDR2 SMNVEV (reference sequence). CDR3 length equals 15 residues. CDR3 bases: TGTGCCAGCAGTACCCGGACAGGGCTAACCTACGAGCAGTACTTC. This sequence encodes CASSTRTGLTYEQYF.

V and J are TRBV30 and TRBJ2-2; D might be TRBD2 (6 bases). V dropped 3 bases and J dropped 5 bases, with 25 bases sitting between them. The germline CDR1 and CDR2 sequences are GTSNPN and SVGIG (reference sequence). This CDR3 comprises 18 residues. The CDR3 DNA reads TGTGCCTGGAGGGAGAAAACGGGACTCCGTTTGGGGACCGGGGAGCTGTTTTTT. Its translation is CAWREKTGLRLGTGELFF.

CDR3 region: CASSLLAGSPTDTQYF. The DNA for the CDR3 is TGTGCCAGCAGTCTACTAGCGGGCTCCCCCACAGATACGCAGTATTTT. The genes are TRBV27 and TRBJ2-3; 9 bases align to TRBD2. Germline V gene sequence: CDR1 MNHEY, CDR2 SMNVEV (reference sequence). CDR3 length equals 16 residues. V lost 5 bases, J lost 2 bases, and 8 bases stayed unmatched.

The CDR3 protein is CASRGQANQPQHF. The CDR3 region has the DNA TGTGCCAGCAGGGGACAGGCCAATCAGCCCCAGCATTTT. This chain links TRBV2 with TRBJ1-5; 8 bases agree with TRBD1. The CDR3 is 13 amino acids. Germline CDR1 SNHLY, CDR2 FYNNEI. The J segment lost 3 bases and the V segment lost 6 bases, leaving 1 base of the junction unmatched.

The gene calls are TRBV19 and TRBJ2-7; 8 nucleotides align to TRBD2. J was trimmed by 5 bases and V by 5 bases; bases with no gene match: 5. The CDR3 extends over 13 amino acids. Germline CDR1 reads LNHDA; CDR2 reads SQIVND (reference sequence). CDR3 coding DNA: TGTGCCAGTAGTCTGGACGGGGGGGACGAGCAGTACTTC. It encodes CASSLDGGDEQYF.

The chain uses TRBV9 and TRBJ2-3; 9 bases are a match to TRBD2. The CDR3 has 15 residues. V shed 3 bases, J shed 3 bases, and the junction held 5 bases outside the gene matches. From germline, CDR1 is SGDLS and CDR2 YYNGEE. CDR3 protein: CASSARLADTDTQYF. In DNA, the CDR3 is TGTGCCAGCAGCGCTCGACTAGCGGATACAGATACGCAGTATTTT.

The rearrangement joins TRBV3-1 (or the pseudogene TRBV3-2) to TRBJ2-2, with 7 bases aligning to TRBD2. V was clipped by 1 base and J by 5 bases; unmatched bases: 4. Germline V gene lookup returns CDR1 LGHDT and CDR2 YNNKEL (reference sequence). The CDR3 spans 15 residues. In DNA form, the CDR3 reads TGTGCCAGCAGCCAAGGGCGGGGGAAAACCGGGGAGCTGTTTTTT. Protein: CASSQGRGKTGELFF.

Written as DNA, the CDR3 is TGTGCCAGCAGCTTTGCGGCAGGGATAAACACCGGGGAGCTGTTTTTT. This sequence encodes CASSFAAGINTGELFF. This chain connects TRBV5-4 to TRBJ2-2, with a weak D call TRBD1 (5 bases). V gave up 2 bases and J gave up 2 bases, with 13 bases separating them. This CDR3 has 16 amino acids. Germline values: CDR1 SGHNT, CDR2 YYREEE (reference sequence).

The rearrangement links TRBV9 to TRBJ2-1; 7 bases match TRBD2. Looked up from germline, CDR1 is SGDLS and CDR2 is YYNGEE. The V segment lost 0 bases and the J segment 7 bases; nucleotides outside the gene matches: 19. The CDR3 consists of 19 residues. CDR3 amino acids: CASSVAILRDYPFVNEQFF. CDR3 in DNA: TGTGCCAGCAGCGTAGCCATCCTCCGGGACTACCCATTCGTGAATGAGCAGTTCTTC.

The gene calls are TRBV25-1 and TRBJ2-3, with D unresolved. The CDR3 runs to 15 residues. CDR1 is MGHDK, CDR2 SYGVNS, per germline. V was shortened by 5 bases and J by 4 bases, with 16 bases between the two germline ends. In DNA form, the CDR3 reads TGTGCCAGCAGTCCCCTTGGGCCGCAACCAGATACGCAGTATTTT. This sequence encodes CASSPLGPQPDTQYF.